This T cell receptor beta chain was obtained from a study of regulatory T cells in long-lasting Graves disease. General study points: Having only a small sample size may have limited accuracy.

About this clonotype: Antigen: not known.

Arm-PCR of CDR3 regions and iRepertoire HTBI primers were the basis on which TCR beta libraries were built. In the original workflow: Across samples, over 55 TRBV and 13 to 15 TRBJ segments were found. Via MiXCR, TCRdb re-called the multiplex PCR reads, giving one row per CDR3 protein. V and J calls and clone size were set by TCRdb, not the authors. In the table there are about 540,000 distinct CDR3 sequences, approximately 13% of which are singletons. This CDR3 is 14 amino acids long. Germline-derived CDR1 and CDR2 are MNHEY and SMNVEV (reference sequence). V dropped 8 bases and J dropped 0 bases, with 8 bases sitting between them. Specified time point: newly diagnosed GD, antithyroid drugs for less than 3 months. PBMCs provided the RNA from which the TCR library was made. This sample also belongs to another study, concerning T cells in Graves' hyperthyroidism and ophthalmopathy. That report notes: Uncontrolled infection, other autoimmune disease, pregnancy or lactation led to exclusion.

Sequences were derived from peripheral blood mononuclear cells (PBMCs), sampled at new diagnosis, from a patient treated with antithyroid drugs. The clonotype was recovered from a man aged 25 to 40 with Graves disease. This chain uses TRBV27 with TRBJ2-6; D remains unclear. The CDR3 sequence is CASAPLSGANVLTF. In DNA, the CDR3 is TGTGCCAGCGCGCCACTCTCTGGGGCCAACGTCCTGACTTTC.